This TCR beta chain was sequenced for a study of cytomegalovirus exposure and HLA in healthy donors. Study overall: Among the roughly 400 genotyped donors, approximately 80% were placed in the Caucasian-associated ancestry cluster.

From germline, CDR1 is MNHEY and CDR2 SVGAGI. Trimming took off 3 bases at V and 0 bases at J, with 9 bases between the two ends. The CDR3 has 15 residues. Concerning this clone: What it recognizes is unknown. The identical CDR3 is also encoded by other nucleotide sequences in the sample.

Study findings and constraints: Sequence variants that were highly shared formed a cluster that was likely a sequencing artifact. Rarity held for most TCR sequences, but there were some public TCRs that occurred in many donors. Across all donors, roughly uniform sequencing depth was an assumption of the presence/absence analyses.

The PCR contained 60 Vbeta and 13 Jbeta primers. Profiled with immunoSEQ multiplex PCR; TCRdb holds only in-frame clones, not every one. The repertoire holds about 73,000 clones, with roughly 70% as singletons. The chain recombines TRBV6-5 with TRBJ2-1; D is unclear. The source material was PBMCs. The origin of this receptor is a man aged 65-85 years in good health and CMV-seronegative. CDR3: CASSYSGSSYNEQFF. The CDR3 DNA is TGTGCCAGCAGTTATAGTGGTAGCTCCTACAATGAGCAGTTCTTC.